This record covers a single TCR beta chain. The antigen remains unidentified. This entry is derived from a study of cytotoxic CD8 clonotypes in ibrutinib-treated CLL. For the study at large: The subjects consisted of about a dozen relapsed/refractory and roughly 15 treatment-naive individuals, with around 17 IGHV unmutated. Response sampling took place at median 12 months of treatment, range 6 to 36. Study results and caveats: Clonality went up at ibrutinib response and then declined back toward baseline at progression. Once treatment began, public clonotypes, which were uncommon, contracted or stayed stable.

The protocol was immunoSEQ multiplex PCR, while the TCRdb copy is restricted to in-frame clones and leaves out a portion. The sample has approximately 140,000 clones, 75% to 95% seen once. The receptor was isolated from a human donor with chronic lymphocytic leukemia. Specimen: PBMCs, collected after 12 months of ibrutinib treatment.

Written as DNA, the CDR3 is TGTGCCAGCAGCCAGAGCGGGAGGGCTATCAATGAGCAGTTCTTC. This translates into CASSQSGRAINEQFF. This chain connects TRBV7-9 to TRBJ2-1; TRBD2 agrees at 10 bases. The germline gives CDR1 SEHNR, CDR2 FQNEAQ (reference sequence). Losses at the gene ends were 5 bases for V and 6 bases for J; bases not matched to a gene: 7. CDR3 length equals 15 residues.